These 32 T cell receptor beta chains originate from one sample sequenced in a study of cytomegalovirus exposure and HLA in healthy donors. 60 Vbeta and 13 Jbeta primers were used in PCR. Profiled with immunoSEQ multiplex PCR; TCRdb holds only in-frame clones, not every one. The sample consists of approximately 160,000 clones, over 70% of them appearing once. The source material was PBMCs. Every receptor here comes from a man in his forties or fifties in good health and CMV-seropositive.

The genes are TRBV12-5 and TRBJ1-1, with D tentatively TRBD1 (6 bases). This CDR3 is built from 11 residues. V lost 5 bases, J lost 8 bases, and 9 bases lay in between. Germline assignment: CDR1 LGHNT and CDR2 FRNRAP. The CDR3 region has the DNA TGTGCTAGTGGTAGGGGGGGAGAAGCTTTCTTT. Translating it yields CASGRGGEAFF.

The V gene is TRBV4-1, the J gene TRBJ1-1, with D maybe TRBD1 (6 bases). Germline V gene data show CDR1 as MGHRA and CDR2 as YSYEKL. Trimming stripped 2 bases from V and 4 bases from J, with 20 bases between. The CDR3 length is 17 residues. As DNA, the CDR3 is TGCGCCAGCAGCCAATGGCCTCCTTCAGGGGAGGGCACTGAAGCTTTCTTT. Encoded protein: CASSQWPPSGEGTEAFF.

The chain employs TRBV28 and TRBJ1-5; D perhaps matches TRBD1 (6 bases). V dropped 5 bases and J dropped 7 bases, with 18 bases sitting between them. CDR1 is MDHEN, CDR2 SYDVKM, per germline. The CDR3 loop spans 15 amino acids. The DNA for the CDR3 is TGTGCCAGCAGTCACCAAAGGGGGGGCCGGCAGCCCCAGCATTTT. Amino acid sequence: CASSHQRGGRQPQHF.

This clone turned up a few times. V usage is TRBV12-5 and J usage is TRBJ2-3; D might be TRBD2 (5 bases). The CDR3 length is 15 residues. Trimming removed 1 base at V and 4 bases at J, with 12 bases between. Germline V lookup: CDR1 LGHNT, CDR2 FRNRAP. For the CDR3, the DNA is TGTGCTAGTGGTTTGGCCCAGTTCGGGGCAGATACGCAGTATTTT. It encodes CASGLAQFGADTQYF.

This clone was recorded only once. The chain links TRBV30 to TRBJ1-1; D is ambiguous. The V end lost 1 base, the J end lost 6 bases, and 9 bases lay between the germline ends. In germline, CDR1 is GTSNPN, CDR2 SVGIG (reference sequence). This CDR3 is 12 amino acids long. The CDR3: CAWSGLAAEAFF. The CDR3 DNA reads as TGTGCCTGGAGTGGGCTCGCGGCTGAAGCTTTCTTT.

In this sample, this clone turned up once. V is TRBV4-1 and J is TRBJ1-5; D call uncertain. This CDR3 comprises 15 residues. Trimming took 4 bases from V and 1 from J, leaving 11 bases between them. In germline, CDR1 is MGHRA, CDR2 YSYEKL. The CDR3 DNA sequence: TGCGCCAGCAGCCCGGGAGGTACCAGCAATCAGCCCCAGCATTTT. Translation: CASSPGGTSNQPQHF.

This sequence joins TRBV5-4 and TRBJ2-2; D may be TRBD1 (5 bases). The length of the CDR3 is 15 residues. Looked up from germline, CDR1 is SGHNT and CDR2 is YYREEE (reference sequence). Trimming took 1 base from V and 5 from J, leaving 12 bases between them. The CDR3 DNA is TGTGCCAGCAGCTTGAATCCAGGGATGACCGGGGAGCTGTTTTTT. This translates into CASSLNPGMTGELFF. The variable domain in full, completed from reference TRBV5-4 and TRBJ2-2, reads ETGVTQSPTHLIKTRGQQVTLRCSSQSGHNTVSWYQQALGQGPQFIFQYYREEENGRGNFPPRFSGLQFPNYSSELNVNALELDDSALYLCASSLNPGMTGELFFGEGSRLTVL.

The chain employs TRBV9 and TRBJ2-3; TRBD2 aligns across 8 bases. This CDR3 comprises 15 residues. CDR1 is SGDLS, CDR2 YYNGEE, per germline. Trimming took 4 bases from V and 4 from J; bases not matched to a gene: 8. The CDR3 is CASSQSAGAADTQYF. The CDR3 DNA reads as TGTGCCAGCAGCCAATCAGCGGGGGCCGCAGATACGCAGTATTTT. The complete variable domain, with remaining parts taken from reference TRBV9 and TRBJ2-3, reads DSGVTQTPKHLITATGQRVTLRCSPRSGDLSVYWYQQSLDQGLQFLIQYYNGEERAKGNILERFSAQQFPDLHSELNLSSLELGDSALYFCASSQSAGAADTQYFGPGTRLTVL.

The chain couples TRBV7-2 to TRBJ1-1; D is ambiguous. V was pared by 1 base and J by 11 bases, with 11 bases between. CDR3 size: 12 residues. Germline CDR1 and CDR2: SGHTA and FQGNSA. The CDR3 loop reads CASSLGPGNAFF. As DNA, the CDR3 is TGTGCCAGCAGCTTAGGGCCCGGGAATGCTTTCTTT.

Written as DNA, the CDR3 is TGTGCCTGGAGTGTCGCGGTCGAGCAGTACTTC. Residues: CAWSVAVEQYF. The chain joins TRBV30 to TRBJ2-7; D is unresolved. Per the germline V gene, CDR1 is GTSNPN and CDR2 is SVGIG (reference sequence). Trimming took 0 bases from V and 6 from J, leaving 6 bases between them. The CDR3 extends over 11 amino acids. Using reference TRBV30 and TRBJ2-7 for the parts outside the CDR3, the full variable domain is SQTIHQWPATLVQPVGSPLSLECTVEGTSNPNLYWYRQAAGRGLQLLFYSVGIGQISSEVPQNLSASRPQDRQFILSSKKLLLSDSGFYLCAWSVAVEQYFGPGTRLTVT.

The chain has TRBV6-5 and TRBJ1-1; 12 bases match TRBD1. This CDR3 is built from 15 residues. V gave up 6 bases and J gave up 5 bases; unmatched junction bases: 7. Germline CDR1 reads MNHEY; CDR2 reads SVGAGI. CDR3 in amino acids: CASSRGQGAMTEAFF. CDR3 nucleotides: TGTGCCAGCAGCAGGGGACAGGGGGCGATGACTGAAGCTTTCTTT.

CDR3: CASSLDGRAVAAQYF. CDR3 DNA: TGTGCCAGCAGCTTAGACGGGAGGGCCGTAGCGGCCCAGTACTTC. V usage is TRBV7-6 and J usage is TRBJ2-5; 8 nucleotides match TRBD2. V gave up 1 base and J gave up 9 bases; unmatched junction bases: 10. Germline V gives CDR1 SGHVS, CDR2 FNYEAQ. CDR3 length: 15 residues.

There are a few counts of this clone. This chain connects TRBV5-1 to TRBJ2-2; D is unclear. The V gene's germline CDR1 is SGHRS and CDR2 YFSETQ. The CDR3 spans 13 residues. Trimming left V 0 bases short and J 5 bases short, with 5 bases between. The CDR3 region has the DNA TGCGCCAGCAGCTTGGTAGAAACCGGGGAGCTGTTTTTT. Translation gives CASSLVETGELFF.

This clone was counted only a few times. The chain links TRBV9 to TRBJ1-2; D unclear. V was clipped by 4 bases and J by 6 bases, with 13 bases between them. CDR1 SGDLS and CDR2 YYNGEE come from the germline V gene. The CDR3 length is 13 residues. The CDR3 DNA follows: TGTGCCAGCAGCCCCCCAAGCTCCGATGGCTACACCTTC. This gives the protein CASSPPSSDGYTF.

This chain joins TRBV28 and TRBJ2-5; 7 bases fit TRBD2. This CDR3 region has 13 residues. V lost 7 bases, J lost 2 bases, and 4 bases stayed unmatched. In germline, CDR1 is MDHEN, CDR2 SYDVKM. CDR3 region: CASISGLQETQYF. CDR3 in DNA: TGTGCCAGCATCTCGGGACTACAAGAGACCCAGTACTTC.

The chain has TRBV2 and TRBJ2-4; possibly TRBD2 for D (5 bases). The CDR3 contains 12 residues. Deletions cut 6 bases from V and 11 bases from J, with 14 bases between. CDR1 is SNHLY, CDR2 FYNNEI, per germline. The CDR3 is CASSGSGVLQYF. The CDR3 bases are TGTGCCAGCAGCGGATCCGGGGTCCTTCAGTACTTC.

This chain uses TRBV7-2 with TRBJ2-7; unclear D gene. Trimming removed 3 bases from V and 0 bases from J, with 9 bases in between. The CDR3 is 14 amino acids. Germline lookup yields CDR1 SGHTA and CDR2 FQGNSA. The CDR3 nucleotides read TGTGCCAGCAGCTTCAGCGTCGGCTCCTACGAGCAGTACTTC. Translating it yields CASSFSVGSYEQYF. The full variable domain, with the rest looked up from reference TRBV7-2 and TRBJ2-7, is GAGVSQSPSNKVTEKGKDVELRCDPISGHTALYWYRQSLGQGLEFLIYFQGNSAPDKSGLPSDRFSAERTGGSVSTLTIQRTQQEDSAVYLCASSFSVGSYEQYFGPGTRLTVT.

The chain links TRBV28 to TRBJ2-2, with TRBD1 matching over 11 bases. The CDR3 is made up of 15 amino acids. Trimming took 6 bases from V and 7 from J; bases not matched to a gene: 7. CDR1 and CDR2 (germline): MDHEN, SYDVKM. CDR3 nucleotide sequence: TGTGCCAGCAGCCTCGGGACAGGGGGATACGGGGAGCTGTTTTTT. Translating gives CASSLGTGGYGELFF.

The CDR3 bases are TGTGCCAGCAGCTTGGCTCCCCCTAGCTATGGCTACACCTTC. It specifies CASSLAPPSYGYTF. The V gene is TRBV5-6, the J gene TRBJ1-2; D remains ambiguous. Germline V gene data show CDR1 as SGHDT and CDR2 as YYEEEE. CDR3 length: 14 amino acids. Trimming pared 0 bases from V and 4 bases from J, leaving 10 bases between.

This sequence joins TRBV7-2 and TRBJ1-2, with TRBD1 matching over 8 bases. Germline CDR1 and CDR2: SGHTA and FQGNSA. The junction had 5 bases not matched to a gene; V was cut back by 1 base and J by 4 bases. The CDR3 runs to 15 residues. The CDR3 is CASSLGQGPTYGYTF. The CDR3 DNA reads as TGTGCCAGCAGCTTAGGACAGGGGCCAACCTATGGCTACACCTTC.

A single count supports this clone. This sequence joins TRBV29-1 and TRBJ2-3, with TRBD2 matching over 8 bases. Germline V gene data show CDR1 as SQVTM and CDR2 as ANQGSEA. Trimming at V came to 0 bases and at J to 8 bases, leaving 10 bases not matched to a gene. The CDR3 contains 15 residues. The CDR3 DNA is TGCAGCGTTGAAGACCCCGGACTAGCCGGGGGTACGCAGTATTTT. Residues: CSVEDPGLAGGTQYF.

The rearrangement joins TRBV28 to TRBJ2-5, with 7 bases identical to TRBD2. V shed 6 bases, J shed 5 bases, and the junction held 12 bases outside the gene matches. The CDR3 consists of 15 residues. CDR1 is MDHEN, CDR2 SYDVKM, per germline. CDR3: CASSPRGGGRETQYF. As DNA, the CDR3 is TGTGCCAGCAGCCCCCGCGGCGGGGGAAGGGAGACCCAGTACTTC.

The V call is TRBV11-2, the J call TRBJ1-1; a weak D match, TRBD1 (5 bases). The CDR3 spans 17 residues. Trimming pared 2 bases from V and 1 base from J, leaving 17 bases between. Germline-derived CDR1 and CDR2 are SGHAT and FQNNGV. The CDR3 nucleotides read TGTGCCAGCAGCTTAAGACTTGGTACAGGAAAGAACACTGAAGCTTTCTTT. Amino acid sequence: CASSLRLGTGKNTEAFF.

This chain joins TRBV9 and TRBJ2-4, with a possible D match to TRBD2 (5 bases). CDR1 SGDLS and CDR2 YYNGEE come from the germline V gene. The CDR3 loop spans 17 amino acids. V was trimmed by 0 bases and J by 0 bases, leaving 13 bases between them. CDR3 in amino acids: CASSVGPGLVAKNIQYF. The CDR3, as DNA: TGTGCCAGCAGCGTAGGTCCGGGATTGGTAGCCAAAAACATTCAGTACTTC.

The chain couples TRBV18 to TRBJ2-2; D is unclear. V was cut by 4 bases and J by 6 bases, with 21 bases left in between. CDR1 and CDR2 (germline): KGHSH, LQKENI. The CDR3 is made up of 17 amino acids. CDR3 region: CASSLHPPSGTPGELFF. DNA for the CDR3: TGTGCCAGCTCACTTCACCCGCCGTCAGGTACACCCGGGGAGCTGTTTTTT.

V usage is TRBV19 and J usage is TRBJ2-1; TRBD2 matches 15 bases. Germline CDR1 and CDR2: LNHDA and SQIVND (reference sequence). V was clipped by 5 bases and J by 7 bases; unmatched bases: 3. The CDR3 loop spans 15 amino acids. The CDR3 sequence: CASSLGLAGGNEQFF. The DNA for the CDR3 is TGTGCCAGTAGTCTGGGACTAGCGGGGGGTAATGAGCAGTTCTTC.

The DNA of the CDR3 is TGCGCCAGCAGCCTCGACAGGGCCTTCTATGGCTACACCTTC. As protein: CASSLDRAFYGYTF. The V call is TRBV5-1, the J call TRBJ1-2, with 7 bases aligning to TRBD1. The CDR3 extends over 14 amino acids. From germline, CDR1 is SGHRS and CDR2 YFSETQ. Trimming removed 4 bases from V and 4 bases from J; junction bases left unmatched: 7.

This rearrangement joins TRBV27 to TRBJ2-1; TRBD2 matches at 9 bases. The germline gives CDR1 MNHEY, CDR2 SMNVEV (reference sequence). With 0 bases clipped from V and 9 bases from J, the junction kept 12 bases outside the gene matches. The CDR3 is 17 residues long. The CDR3 sequence is CASSLSTLRSGRSEQFF. CDR3 DNA sequence: TGTGCCAGCAGTTTATCGACCCTTCGCAGCGGGAGGTCTGAGCAGTTCTTC.

The genes are TRBV19 and TRBJ2-7, with TRBD1 matching over 7 bases. Germline V gives CDR1 LNHDA, CDR2 SQIVND (reference sequence). The CDR3 covers 15 residues. J gave up 3 bases and V 4 bases, and 9 bases lay outside the gene matches. DNA for the CDR3: TGTGCCAGTAGTAAGGGGACAGCGGATTACTACGAGCAGTACTTC. This sequence encodes CASSKGTADYYEQYF.

The CDR3 DNA reads as TGTGCCAGCAGCGCCGCCCGGGGTAGTACAGATACGCAGTATTTT. Translating gives CASSAARGSTDTQYF. The V call is TRBV7-9, the J call TRBJ2-3; D is perhaps TRBD2 (5 bases). From germline, CDR1 is SEHNR and CDR2 FQNEAQ (reference sequence). V dropped 5 bases and J dropped 3 bases, with 15 bases sitting between them. This CDR3 is 15 amino acids long.

V gene TRBV28 combines with J gene TRBJ1-1; no clear D gene. CDR3 length: 14 amino acids. V was clipped by 7 bases and J by 6 bases, with 18 bases between them. Germline-derived CDR1 and CDR2 are MDHEN and SYDVKM. CDR3 loop: CASKQEGMISEAFF. The CDR3 DNA reads TGTGCCAGCAAACAAGAGGGAATGATCTCTGAAGCTTTCTTT.

V gene TRBV7-3 combines with J gene TRBJ2-5, with 9 positions matching TRBD2. The V segment lost 5 bases and the J segment 5 bases; nucleotides outside the gene matches: 12. Germline assignment: CDR1 SGHTA and CDR2 FQGTGA. This CDR3 is built from 16 residues. This CDR3 reads CASSTLGRGGLETQYF. In DNA form, the CDR3 reads TGTGCCAGCAGCACACTGGGGCGGGGGGGCCTGGAGACCCAGTACTTC.